This T cell receptor (beta chain) comes out of a study of identifying expanded T cells in peripheral blood. Generated by immunoSEQ multiplex PCR, the TCRdb table keeps only in-frame clones and is missing some. The table records around 81,000 clones, about 85% of them present only once. Collection occurred without any documented infections or immune events in donors. Findings and caveats of the study: Roughly two-week clone count variance significantly increased as total template count grew. Over two and four weeks, about 16 and 20 clones changed, versus around 1.2 between replicates.

Germline loops: CDR1 MNHEY, CDR2 SVGAGI. The CDR3 runs to 15 residues. The trim removed 0 bases at V and 3 bases at J, leaving 4 bases unmatched. This clone was observed a handful of times. The target antigen is unknown. The clonotype was recovered from a person aged 18 to 70 in good health. The rearrangement uses TRBV6-5 and TRBJ1-2; 7 bases align to TRBD1. Material: blood. The CDR3, as DNA: TGTGCCAGCAGTTACTCTGGGCAGGGGGACTATGGCTACACCTTC. It encodes CASSYSGQGDYGYTF.